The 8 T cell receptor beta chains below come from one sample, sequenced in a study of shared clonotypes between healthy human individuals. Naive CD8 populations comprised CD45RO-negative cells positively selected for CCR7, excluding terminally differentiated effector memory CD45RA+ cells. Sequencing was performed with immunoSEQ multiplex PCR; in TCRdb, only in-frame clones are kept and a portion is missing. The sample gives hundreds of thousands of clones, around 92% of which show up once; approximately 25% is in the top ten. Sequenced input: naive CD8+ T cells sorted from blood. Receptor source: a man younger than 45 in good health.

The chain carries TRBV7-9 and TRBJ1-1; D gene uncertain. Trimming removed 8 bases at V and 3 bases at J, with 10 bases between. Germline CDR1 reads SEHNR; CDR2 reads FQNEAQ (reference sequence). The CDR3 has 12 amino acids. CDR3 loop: CASGLTYTEAFF. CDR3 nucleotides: TGTGCCAGCGGTTTAACTTACACTGAAGCTTTCTTT.

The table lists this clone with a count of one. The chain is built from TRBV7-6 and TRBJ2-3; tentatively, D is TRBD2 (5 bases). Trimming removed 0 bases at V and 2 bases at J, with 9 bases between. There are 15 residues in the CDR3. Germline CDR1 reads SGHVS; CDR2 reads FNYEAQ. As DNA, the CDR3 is TGTGCCAGCAGCTTAGCCTGGGAGTACACAGATACGCAGTATTTT. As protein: CASSLAWEYTDTQYF.

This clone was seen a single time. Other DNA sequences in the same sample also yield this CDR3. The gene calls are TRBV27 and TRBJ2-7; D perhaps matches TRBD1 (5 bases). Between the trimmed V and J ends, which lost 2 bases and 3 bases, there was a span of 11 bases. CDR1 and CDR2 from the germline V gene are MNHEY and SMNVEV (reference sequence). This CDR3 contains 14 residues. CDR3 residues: CASSLTGTGYEQYF. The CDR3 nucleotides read TGTGCCAGCAGTTTAACAGGTACGGGCTACGAGCAGTACTTC.

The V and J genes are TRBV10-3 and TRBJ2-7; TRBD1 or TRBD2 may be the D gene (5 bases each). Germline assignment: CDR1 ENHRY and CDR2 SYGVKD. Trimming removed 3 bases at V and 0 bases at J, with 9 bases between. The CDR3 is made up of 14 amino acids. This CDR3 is CAISDPGTSYEQYF. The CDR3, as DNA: TGTGCCATCAGTGATCCCGGGACCTCCTACGAGCAGTACTTC.

The CDR3 protein is CASSSTTDTQYF. CDR3 nucleotide sequence: TGTGCCAGCAGTTCCACCACAGATACGCAGTATTTT. The gene calls are TRBV6-6 and TRBJ2-3; D is uncertain. The CDR3 runs 12 residues. Trimming pared 4 bases from V and 2 bases from J, leaving 4 bases between. The germline V gene has CDR1 MNHNY and CDR2 SVGAGI (reference sequence).

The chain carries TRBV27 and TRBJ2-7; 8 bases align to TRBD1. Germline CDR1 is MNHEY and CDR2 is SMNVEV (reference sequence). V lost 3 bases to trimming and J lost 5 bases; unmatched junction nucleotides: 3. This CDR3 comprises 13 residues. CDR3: CASSFPGGHEQYF. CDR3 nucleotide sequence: TGTGCCAGCAGTTTCCCAGGGGGCCACGAGCAGTACTTC.

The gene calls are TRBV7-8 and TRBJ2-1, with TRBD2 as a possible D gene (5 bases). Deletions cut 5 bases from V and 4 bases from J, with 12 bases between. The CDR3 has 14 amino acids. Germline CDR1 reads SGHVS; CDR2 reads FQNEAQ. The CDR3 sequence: CASSQNGVYNEQFF. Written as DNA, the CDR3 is TGTGCCAGCAGCCAGAACGGGGTATACAATGAGCAGTTCTTC.

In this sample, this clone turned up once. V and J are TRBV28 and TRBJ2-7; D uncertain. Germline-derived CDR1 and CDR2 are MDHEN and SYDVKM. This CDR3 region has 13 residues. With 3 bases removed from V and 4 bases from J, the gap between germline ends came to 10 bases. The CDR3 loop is CASSFMGRYEQYF. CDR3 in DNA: TGTGCCAGCAGTTTTATGGGCCGGTACGAGCAGTACTTC. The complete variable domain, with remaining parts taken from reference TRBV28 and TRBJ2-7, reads DVKVTQSSRYLVKRTGEKVFLECVQDMDHENMFWYRQDPGLGLRLIYFSYDVKMKEKGDIPEGYSVSREKKERFSLILESASTNQTSMYLCASSFMGRYEQYFGPGTRLTVT.